This passage covers 4 T cell receptor beta chains from one sample sequenced in a study of blood T cell repertoires in COVID-19. Data came from immunoSEQ multiplex PCR; TCRdb stores just in-frame clones and leaves some out. Of roughly 57,000 clones in the sample, 75% to 95% were seen once. Sequencing used peripheral blood. All receptors derive from a man at least 80 years old with acute or convalescent COVID-19.

The chain recombines TRBV9 with TRBJ2-3, with 8 bases aligning to TRBD2. CDR1 and CDR2 from the germline V gene are SGDLS and YYNGEE. The CDR3 totals 14 residues. V gave up 7 bases and J gave up 1 base; unmatched junction bases: 5. The CDR3 DNA reads TGTGCCAGCGGAAGCGGGGGAGGCACAGATACGCAGTATTTT. It specifies CASGSGGGTDTQYF.

The rearrangement links TRBV15 to TRBJ1-1; D gene unclear. CDR1 and CDR2 from the germline V gene are LNHNV and YYDKDF (reference sequence). The CDR3 totals 15 residues. V was shortened by 1 base and J by 3 bases, with 12 bases between the two germline ends. The CDR3 DNA reads TGTGCCACCAGCAGAGGATCCCGGGAGCACACTGAAGCTTTCTTT. It translates to CATSRGSREHTEAFF.

The rearrangement uses TRBV24-1 and TRBJ2-5, with 7 nucleotides matching TRBD2. CDR1 is KGHDR, CDR2 SFDVKD, per germline. This CDR3 is built from 14 residues. Losses at the gene ends were 9 bases for V and 5 bases for J; bases not matched to a gene: 11. The CDR3 sequence: CATSEWGGKETQYF. CDR3 bases: TGTGCCACCTCGGAGTGGGGGGGGAAGGAGACCCAGTACTTC.

The gene calls are TRBV24-1 and TRBJ2-3; D may be TRBD1 (6 bases). Germline CDR1 and CDR2: KGHDR and SFDVKD. V was trimmed by 2 bases and J by 1 base, leaving 9 bases between them. The CDR3 totals 15 residues. The CDR3 loop reads CATSDSGHRTDTQYF. The CDR3, as DNA: TGTGCCACCAGTGATTCGGGACACCGCACAGATACGCAGTATTTT.